The 30 T cell receptor beta chains presented below share a single source sample, sequenced in a study of T cell clonality in common variable immunodeficiency. Antigens of these TCRs are unknown. Study-wide findings and caveats: Fewer deletions and N-nucleotide insertions were reportedly seen in common variable immunodeficiency TCR beta sequences.

The table came from immunoSEQ multiplex PCR; TCRdb's copy has only in-frame clones and leaves some out. The profile covers 25,000 or so clones, none occurring a single time. The specimen was peripheral blood mononuclear cells. These receptors originate from a human donor with common variable immunodeficiency.

This clone was detected only a few times. The read terminates 3 residues ahead of where the CDR3 ends, so the germline J gene completes it. The V call is TRBV7-9, the J call TRBJ2-5, with D possibly being TRBD1 (6 bases). Germline CDR1 is SEHNR and CDR2 is FQNEAQ (reference sequence). Deletions cut 1 base from V and 4 bases from J, with 13 bases between. The CDR3 consists of 15 residues. The DNA read from the CDR3 is TGTGCCAGCAGCTTAGGGTTGGCAGGGGTAGAGACC. Encoded protein: CASSLGLAGVET. Given in full, the CDR3 is CASSLGLAGVETQYF.

This clone has only a few counts. The read terminates 3 residues before the CDR3 end, so the remaining end is supplied by the germline J gene. V usage is TRBV19 and J usage is TRBJ2-5; perhaps TRBD2 as D (5 bases). Trimming shortened V by 2 bases and J by 5 bases, and 9 bases separated the two germline ends. CDR1 and CDR2 (germline): LNHDA, SQIVND (reference sequence). The CDR3 is made up of 13 amino acids. CDR3 bases read: TGTGCCAGTAGTATAAGTGAGCGGGAGACC. This gives the protein CASSISERET. The whole CDR3 sequence is CASSISERETQYF. Variable domain in full (rest from reference TRBV19 and TRBJ2-5): DGGITQSPKYLFRKEGQNVTLSCEQNLNHDAMYWYRQDPGQGLRLIYYSQIVNDFQKGDIAEGYSVSREKKESFPLTVTSAQKNPTAFYLCASSISERETQYFGPGTRLLVL.

This clone appeared many times. The read ends 3 residues shy of where the CDR3 ends; the end is completed using the germline J gene. The chain is built from TRBV19 and TRBJ1-1; possible D gene TRBD1, 6 bases. Looked up from germline, CDR1 is LNHDA and CDR2 is SQIVND (reference sequence). The CDR3 loop spans 13 amino acids. Here the CDR3 reads CASSIGGTPKAFF. CDR3 DNA (partial): TGTGCCAGTAGTATAGGCGGGACACCCAAA.

This clone was seen ten or more times. Coverage ceases 3 residues before the CDR3 finishes, and the germline J gene fills in the end. V is TRBV30 and J is TRBJ2-3, with 7 bases fitting TRBD1. Germline CDR1 is GTSNPN and CDR2 is SVGIG (reference sequence). CDR3 length: 15 residues. Unmatched junction bases numbered 13, after V lost 3 bases and J lost 7 bases. Partial CDR3 DNA: TGTGCCTGGAGCGTAGAATCGGGACAGTATAATACG. Its translation is CAWSVESGQYNT. The full CDR3 reads CAWSVESGQYNTQYF.

This clone is medium-sized (0.01 to 0.1%) by share. The sequence runs out 3 residues before the end of the CDR3; the remainder is reconstructed from the germline J gene. The chain has TRBV5-5 and TRBJ1-1; D is unclear. Germline CDR1 is SGHKS and CDR2 is YYEKEE (reference sequence). The CDR3 has 14 residues. V was clipped by 0 bases and J by 6 bases, with 12 bases between them. The covered CDR3 bases are TGTGCCAGCAGCTTGGAGATTGGAGGGCCTGAA. This translates into CASSLEIGGPE. The whole CDR3 protein reads CASSLEIGGPEAFF.

There are many counts of this clone. The CDR3 end falls 3 residues outside the read, so it is completed with the germline J gene. The rearrangement joins TRBV5-6 to TRBJ2-1; 9 nucleotides align to TRBD2. This CDR3 has 14 residues. J was trimmed by 6 bases and V by 5 bases; bases with no gene match: 6. Germline V lookup: CDR1 SGHDT, CDR2 YYEEEE. The covered CDR3 bases are TGTGCCAGCAGTTCGGGACTAGCCCCCAATGAG. It codes for CASSSGLAPNE. The full CDR3 reads CASSSGLAPNEQFF.

This clone was observed a handful of times. The read stops 3 residues short of the end of the CDR3; the missing end is completed from the germline J gene. The V and J genes are TRBV2 and TRBJ2-1; perhaps TRBD1 as D (5 bases). Germline assignment: CDR1 SNHLY and CDR2 FYNNEI. Trimming left V 8 bases short and J 5 bases short, with 16 bases between. The CDR3 sequence is 14 residues long. The covered CDR3 bases are TGTGCCAGCGGGATTCTGAGGACAAACAATGAG. This sequence encodes CASGILRTNNE. The whole CDR3 protein reads CASGILRTNNEQFF.

Of note for this clone: The sequenced fragment ends 3 residues before the CDR3 boundary, so the rest is inferred from the germline J gene. This chain joins TRBV5-1 and TRBJ2-7, with TRBD1 identical over 7 bases. V trimming: 4 bases; J trimming: 4 bases; junction bases outside the gene matches: 11. CDR1 is SGHRS and CDR2 is YFSETQ in the germline V gene. The CDR3 sequence is 15 residues long. CDR3: CASSRETGLSYEQYF. Partial CDR3 DNA: TGCGCCAGCAGCAGGGAGACAGGGTTGAGTTACGAG. The whole variable domain, filled in from reference TRBV5-1 and TRBJ2-7, reads KAGVTQTPRYLIKTRGQQVTLSCSPISGHRSVSWYQQTPGQGLQFLFEYFSETQRNKGNFPGRFSGRQFSNSRSEMNVSTLELGDSALYLCASSRETGLSYEQYFGPGTRLTVT.

In its sample, this clone was seen many times. Incomplete CDR3 DNA: TGCGCCAGCAGTCAGCGGGAGAGCACCGGGGAG. It is translated as CASSQRESTGE. The CDR3 in its entirety is CASSQRESTGELFF. This sequence joins TRBV5-1 and TRBJ2-2, with TRBD2 matching 8 bases. The DNA ends 3 residues before the CDR3 does, and the rest of the CDR3 is filled in from the germline J gene. This CDR3 has 14 amino acids. Germline V CDR1 and CDR2: SGHRS, YFSETQ. The trim removed 5 bases at V and 4 bases at J, leaving 4 bases unmatched. The complete variable domain, with remaining parts taken from reference TRBV5-1 and TRBJ2-2, reads KAGVTQTPRYLIKTRGQQVTLSCSPISGHRSVSWYQQTPGQGLQFLFEYFSETQRNKGNFPGRFSGRQFSNSRSEMNVSTLELGDSALYLCASSQRESTGELFFGEGSRLTVL.

With regard to this clone: The read halts 3 residues ahead of the CDR3 end, with the missing end drawn from the germline J gene. The genes are TRBV18 and TRBJ1-1, with D unresolved. V lost 2 bases and J lost 1, with 14 bases in between. Germline V gene sequence: CDR1 KGHSH, CDR2 LQKENI. CDR3 size: 16 residues. The CDR3 bases that were read are TGTGCCAGCTCACCAATAGCCTTAGGAAGGAACACTGAA. Its translation: CASSPIALGRNTE. The whole CDR3 protein is CASSPIALGRNTEAFF.

Turning to this clone: The DNA ends 3 residues before the CDR3 does, and the rest of the CDR3 is filled in from the germline J gene. The V and J genes are TRBV11-2 and TRBJ1-2; D remains unclear. V shed 3 bases and J shed 0 bases, with 8 bases lying between them. Germline V gene lookup returns CDR1 SGHAT and CDR2 FQNNGV. The CDR3 is 14 amino acids. This chain's CDR3 is CASSFSESNYGYTF. The sequenced CDR3 bases are TGTGCCAGCAGCTTTTCAGAGTCTAACTATGGC.

This clone has more than one count but fewer than ten. CDR3 sequence reads: CASRGFRTGKSTEAFF. The sequenced CDR3 bases are TGTGCCAGTAGAGGCTTCCGGACAGGCAAGAGCACTGAA. V gene TRBV19 combines with J gene TRBJ1-1, with TRBD1 matching over 7 bases. The read gets to within 3 residues of the CDR3 end, and the germline J gene fills in the rest. Germline V CDR1 and CDR2: LNHDA, SQIVND (reference sequence). The CDR3 length is 16 residues. V dropped 6 bases and J dropped 4; count of bases not matched to a gene: 14.

This clone came up a few times. The read halts 3 residues ahead of the CDR3 end, with the missing end drawn from the germline J gene. V gene TRBV7-2 combines with J gene TRBJ1-3; D remains ambiguous. Germline CDR1 and CDR2: SGHTA and FQGNSA. The CDR3 is 14 residues long. Trimming removed 2 bases from V and 6 bases from J, with 11 bases in between. The part of the CDR3 DNA that was read is TGTGCCAGCAGCTTAATGGCAGGAGAAAACACC. It codes for CASSLMAGENT. The full CDR3 sequence reads CASSLMAGENTIYF.

In regard to this clone: The junction and the germline gene differ at one end; a read error may be behind it. Read coverage stops 3 residues before the CDR3 terminus; the germline J gene supplies the remainder. The chain carries TRBV7-9 and TRBJ1-4, with a possible D match to TRBD1 (6 bases). CDR3 size: 13 residues. Germline V lookup: CDR1 SEHNR, CDR2 FQNEAQ (reference sequence). The part of the CDR3 DNA that was read is TGTTCCAGCAGCTCGGGGGGGCGTGAAAAA. This gives the protein CSSSSGGREK. The whole CDR3 is CSSSSGGREKLFF.

This clone was recorded a few times. Sequencing ends 3 residues short of the CDR3 end; the germline J gene provides the rest. J is TRBJ1-5 and V is TRBV10-2; 7 bases line up with TRBD1. Germline V gene sequence: CDR1 WSHSY, CDR2 SAAADI. Germline trimming cut 0 bases from V and 1 base from J; bases unmatched to any gene: 0. There are 15 residues in the CDR3. CDR3 sequence: CASSESGGSNQPQHF. Incomplete CDR3 DNA: TGCGCCAGCAGTGAGTCAGGGGGCAGCAATCAGCCC.

This clone was picked up many times. The CDR3 extends 3 residues past the end of the read, so its final part is completed from the germline J gene. The chain joins TRBV18 to TRBJ2-2, with 8 nucleotides matching TRBD1. This CDR3 is built from 15 residues. The J segment lost 5 bases and the V segment lost 1 base, leaving 3 bases of the junction unmatched. Germline CDR1 and CDR2: KGHSH and LQKENI. The CDR3 sequence is CASSPRTGSTGELFF. Incomplete CDR3 DNA: TGTGCCAGCTCACCACGGACAGGGAGTACCGGGGAG.

This clone was counted at least ten times. Coverage ceases 3 residues before the CDR3 finishes, and the germline J gene fills in the end. The chain links TRBV18 to TRBJ1-1, with D possibly TRBD1 on 5 matching bases. Germline V gives CDR1 KGHSH, CDR2 LQKENI. Trimming stripped 2 bases from V and 6 bases from J, with 10 bases between. This CDR3 spans 13 amino acids. CDR3 residues: CASSPMAGAEAFF. CDR3 bases read: TGTGCCAGCTCACCAATGGCGGGGGCTGAA.

There are many counts of this clone. The DNA ends 3 residues before the CDR3 does, and the rest of the CDR3 is filled in from the germline J gene. The gene calls are TRBV5-6 and TRBJ1-1, with TRBD1 matching over 8 bases. Unmatched junction bases numbered 3, after V lost 4 bases and J lost 4 bases. Germline loops: CDR1 SGHDT, CDR2 YYEEEE. The CDR3 extends over 13 amino acids. The covered CDR3 bases are TGTGCCAGCAGCCGGGGACAGGCCACTGAA. Amino acid sequence: CASSRGQATE. In full, the CDR3 is CASSRGQATEAFF.

This clone was seen at least ten times. The read is 3 residues too short to cover the CDR3 end, so that end is filled in from the germline J gene. The V call is TRBV7-6, the J call TRBJ2-2; maybe TRBD2 (7 bases). V shed 6 bases and J shed 6 bases, with 23 bases lying between them. The CDR3 has 17 amino acids. Germline loops: CDR1 SGHVS, CDR2 FNYEAQ. CDR3 bases read: TGTGCCAGCAGTCCCCTGCCCGGGGGGCCATCGGCCGGGGAG. Translating gives CASSPLPGGPSAGE. The whole CDR3 sequence reads CASSPLPGGPSAGELFF.

This clone has ten or more counts. The read halts 3 residues ahead of the CDR3 end, with the missing end drawn from the germline J gene. This chain connects TRBV5-6 to TRBJ2-1; 9 nucleotides line up with TRBD2. V dropped 5 bases and J dropped 9; count of bases not matched to a gene: 9. Germline V gene sequence: CDR1 SGHDT, CDR2 YYEEEE. The CDR3 length is 14 residues. The CDR3 loop is CASRYSGSFGEQFF. CDR3 DNA (partial): TGTGCCAGCAGGTATAGCGGGAGTTTTGGTGAG.

This clone was recorded a few times. The covered CDR3 bases are TGCAGCGCCCGACTCGGAGAGACC. Its translation: CSARLGET. The full CDR3 protein reads CSARLGETQYF. The genes are TRBV29-1 and TRBJ2-5; D unclear. The read halts 3 residues ahead of the CDR3 end, with the missing end drawn from the germline J gene. The V end lost 7 bases, the J end lost 4 bases, and 10 bases lay between the germline ends. The CDR3 has 11 amino acids. Germline loops: CDR1 SQVTM, CDR2 ANQGSEA.

In regard to this clone: The sequence runs out 3 residues before the end of the CDR3; the remainder is reconstructed from the germline J gene. This chain joins TRBV19 and TRBJ1-5, with no clear D. In germline, CDR1 is LNHDA, CDR2 SQIVND (reference sequence). Trimming took off 9 bases at V and 1 base at J, with 13 bases between the two ends. This CDR3 comprises 14 residues. The part of the CDR3 DNA that was read is TGTGCCAGCCTTAGGCCCGGGAGCAATCAGCCC. Translated, it gives CASLRPGSNQP. The full CDR3 reads CASLRPGSNQPQHF.

This clone appeared many times. The read ends 3 residues early relative to the CDR3; the germline J gene fills the gap. J is TRBJ1-1 and V is TRBV4-2; 9 bases match TRBD1. Germline CDR1 and CDR2: LGHNA and YNFKEQ. With 0 bases clipped from V and 5 bases from J, the junction kept 7 bases outside the gene matches. This CDR3 is 16 amino acids long. The CDR3 is CASSQDRTGALTEAFF. The CDR3 bases that were read are TGTGCCAGCAGCCAAGATCGGACAGGGGCATTAACTGAA.

Concerning this clone itself: The read is 3 residues too short to cover the CDR3 end, so that end is filled in from the germline J gene. The chain links TRBV19 to TRBJ2-6, with D maybe TRBD2 (6 bases). CDR3 length equals 17 residues. The V and J ends lost 10 bases and 0 bases respectively, with 19 bases between them. CDR1 is LNHDA, CDR2 SQIVND, per germline (reference sequence). The part of the CDR3 DNA that was read is TGTGCCACCGAGAGTAGGCGGGGACCCTCTGGGGCCAACGTC. Translating gives CATESRRGPSGANV. The entire CDR3 protein is CATESRRGPSGANVLTF.

This clone is termed medium-sized (0.01 to 0.1%). Partial CDR3 DNA: TGTGCCAGCAGGTTTGGACAGGGGTTGAGTGCTGGC. This codes for CASRFGQGLSAG. In full, the CDR3 is CASRFGQGLSAGYTF. This chain connects TRBV2 to TRBJ1-2; 9 bases fit TRBD1. The read terminates 3 residues before the CDR3 end, so the remaining end is supplied by the germline J gene. CDR1 and CDR2 from the germline V gene are SNHLY and FYNNEI. The CDR3 contains 15 residues. Trimming took 6 bases from V and 7 from J; bases not matched to a gene: 12.

This clone occurred many times. The CDR3 goes on 3 residues after the read ends, and that part is filled in from the germline J gene. The genes are TRBV7-9 and TRBJ2-5, with D unresolved. Looked up from germline, CDR1 is SEHNR and CDR2 is FQNEAQ (reference sequence). V dropped 5 bases and J dropped 4 bases, with 11 bases sitting between them. CDR3 size: 13 residues. The CDR3 loop reads CASSPSNGETQYF. CDR3 DNA (partial): TGTGCCAGCAGCCCATCCAACGGAGAGACC.

This clone was seen a handful of times. The DNA ends 3 residues before the CDR3 does, and the rest of the CDR3 is filled in from the germline J gene. J is TRBJ1-2 and V is TRBV30, with TRBD1 as a possible D gene (5 bases). The CDR3 is 14 amino acids. The V gene's germline CDR1 is GTSNPN and CDR2 SVGIG (reference sequence). Trimming removed 2 bases from V and 2 bases from J, with 12 bases in between. The CDR3 loop reads CAWSKGWGNYGYTF. CDR3 DNA, as far as it was read: TGTGCCTGGAGTAAAGGTTGGGGCAACTATGGC.

This clone occurred a few times. The CDR3 end is not reached by the read, which stops 3 residues before it; the germline J gene fills it in. The V and J genes are TRBV6-1 and TRBJ1-5; D remains ambiguous. The germline V gene has CDR1 MNHNS and CDR2 SASEGT. The CDR3 extends over 13 amino acids. The sequenced CDR3 bases are TGTGCCAGCAGTGAAACCGCGGACTTTCCC. Translation gives CASSETADFP. The entire CDR3 protein is CASSETADFPQHF.

Ten or more counts support this clone. The CDR3 is cut off 3 residues early in the read; its end comes from the germline J gene. V usage is TRBV13 and J usage is TRBJ2-1; maybe TRBD2 (7 bases). Germline lookup yields CDR1 PRHDT and CDR2 FYEKMQ (reference sequence). Trimming pared 3 bases from V and 5 bases from J, leaving 11 bases between. This CDR3 has 14 amino acids. The sequenced part of the CDR3 DNA is TGTGCCAGCAGCTTCCGGGGGGCAGACAATGAG. It specifies CASSFRGADNE. From start to end, the CDR3 is CASSFRGADNEQFF.

Comment on this clone: The sequence runs out 3 residues before the end of the CDR3; the remainder is reconstructed from the germline J gene. This rearrangement joins TRBV7-6 to TRBJ2-7; D is ambiguous. With 0 bases removed from V and 3 bases from J, the gap between germline ends came to 6 bases. CDR1 and CDR2 (germline): SGHVS, FNYEAQ. This CDR3 is 13 amino acids long. The CDR3 sequence is CASSLARNYEQYF. CDR3 DNA, as far as it was read: TGTGCCAGCAGCTTAGCGCGGAACTACGAG. Combining the CDR3 with reference TRBV7-6 and TRBJ2-7 gives the whole variable domain GAGVSQSPRYKVTKRGQDVALRCDPISGHVSLYWYRQALGQGPEFLTYFNYEAQQDKSGLPNDRFSAERPEGSISTLTIQRTEQRDSAMYRCASSLARNYEQYFGPGTRLTVT.